This T cell receptor beta chain appears in the sequencing data of a study of blood T cell repertoires in COVID-19. Overall study context: Material from acute and convalescent COVID-19 was sourced from the United States, Italy and Spain. The cDNA or gDNA used as material had been derived from T cells, B-cell-depleted T cells, or PBMCs.

Cohort 3 donors were reported recovered after two negative PCRs, clearance, or symptom resolution. Source study methods: Amplification from reference gene primers served as the basis for estimated nucleated cell counts. Profiled with immunoSEQ multiplex PCR; TCRdb holds only in-frame clones, not every one. V and J calls and clone size are as listed in that table; D and trimming were resolved from the DNA. The table includes over 400,000 clones, 80% to 90% detected once. The trim removed 5 bases at V and 0 bases at J, leaving 8 bases unmatched. Germline lookup yields CDR1 LNHDA and CDR2 SQIVND (reference sequence). This CDR3 is built from 16 residues.

This receptor was identified in a woman in her fifties or sixties who had recovered from COVID-19. Material for sequencing was PBMCs or T cells enriched from blood (not recorded which). The chain recombines TRBV19 with TRBJ1-1, with 8 positions matching TRBD1. CDR3 coding DNA: TGTGCCAGTAGTCCTCGGACAGGGCGCATGAACACTGAAGCTTTCTTT. Residues: CASSPRTGRMNTEAFF.